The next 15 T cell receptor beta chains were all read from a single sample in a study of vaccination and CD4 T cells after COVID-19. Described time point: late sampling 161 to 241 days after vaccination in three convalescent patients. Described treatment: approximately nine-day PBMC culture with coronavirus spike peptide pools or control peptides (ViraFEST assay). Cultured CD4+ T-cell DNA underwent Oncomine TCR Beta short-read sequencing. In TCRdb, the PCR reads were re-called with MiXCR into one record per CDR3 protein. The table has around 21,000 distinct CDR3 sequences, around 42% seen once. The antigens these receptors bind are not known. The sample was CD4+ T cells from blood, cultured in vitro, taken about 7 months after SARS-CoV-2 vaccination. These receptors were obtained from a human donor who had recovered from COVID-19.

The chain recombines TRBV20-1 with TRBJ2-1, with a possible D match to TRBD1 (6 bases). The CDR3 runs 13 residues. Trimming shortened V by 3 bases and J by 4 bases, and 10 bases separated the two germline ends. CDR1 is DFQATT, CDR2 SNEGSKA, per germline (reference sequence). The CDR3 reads CSARKQGYNEQFF. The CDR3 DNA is TGCAGTGCTAGGAAACAGGGTTACAATGAGCAGTTCTTC.

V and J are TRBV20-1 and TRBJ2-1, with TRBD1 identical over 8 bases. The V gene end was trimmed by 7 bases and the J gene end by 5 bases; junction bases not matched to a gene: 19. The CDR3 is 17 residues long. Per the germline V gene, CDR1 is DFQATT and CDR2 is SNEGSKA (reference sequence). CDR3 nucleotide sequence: TGCAGTGTCACGCTTAGAGACCGGGACAGGTTCCACAATGAGCAGTTCTTC. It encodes CSVTLRDRDRFHNEQFF.

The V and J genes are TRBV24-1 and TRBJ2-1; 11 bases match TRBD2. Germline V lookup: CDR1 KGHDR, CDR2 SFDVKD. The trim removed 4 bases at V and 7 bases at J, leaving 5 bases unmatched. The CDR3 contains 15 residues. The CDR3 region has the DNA TGTGCCACCAGTGACCTCAGACTAGCGGGAAATGAGCAGTTCTTC. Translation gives CATSDLRLAGNEQFF.

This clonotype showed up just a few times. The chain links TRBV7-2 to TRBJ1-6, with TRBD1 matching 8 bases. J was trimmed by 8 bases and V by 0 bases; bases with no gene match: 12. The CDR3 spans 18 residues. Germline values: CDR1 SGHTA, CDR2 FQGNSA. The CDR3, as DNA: TGTGCCAGCAGCTTAGCGCGGTTATTTAACAGGGGGGATTCACCCCTCCACTTT. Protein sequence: CASSLARLFNRGDSPLHF.

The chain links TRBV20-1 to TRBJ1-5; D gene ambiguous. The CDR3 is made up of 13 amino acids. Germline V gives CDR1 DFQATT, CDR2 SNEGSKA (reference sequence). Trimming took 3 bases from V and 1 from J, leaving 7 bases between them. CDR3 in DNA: TGCAGTGCTAGGTTCGGAAGCAATCAGCCCCAGCATTTT. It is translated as CSARFGSNQPQHF.

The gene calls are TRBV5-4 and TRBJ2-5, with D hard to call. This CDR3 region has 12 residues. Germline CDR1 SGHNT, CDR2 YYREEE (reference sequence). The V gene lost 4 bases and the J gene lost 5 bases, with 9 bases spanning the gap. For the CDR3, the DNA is TGTGCCAGCAGCCACGTACAGGAGACCCAGTACTTC. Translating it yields CASSHVQETQYF.

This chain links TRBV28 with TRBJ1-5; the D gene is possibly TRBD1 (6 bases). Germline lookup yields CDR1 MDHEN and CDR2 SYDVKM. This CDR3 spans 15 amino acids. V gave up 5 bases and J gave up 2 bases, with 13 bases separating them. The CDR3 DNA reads TGTGCCAGCAGTGTACAGGGTGGGGGCAATCAGCCCCAGCATTTT. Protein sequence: CASSVQGGGNQPQHF.

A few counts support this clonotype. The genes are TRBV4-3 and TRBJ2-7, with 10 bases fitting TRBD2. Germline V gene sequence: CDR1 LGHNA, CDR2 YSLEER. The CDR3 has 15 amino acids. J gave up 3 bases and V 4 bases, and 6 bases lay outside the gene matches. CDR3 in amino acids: CASSLWASGGYEQYF. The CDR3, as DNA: TGCGCCAGCAGCCTCTGGGCTAGCGGGGGCTACGAGCAGTACTTC.

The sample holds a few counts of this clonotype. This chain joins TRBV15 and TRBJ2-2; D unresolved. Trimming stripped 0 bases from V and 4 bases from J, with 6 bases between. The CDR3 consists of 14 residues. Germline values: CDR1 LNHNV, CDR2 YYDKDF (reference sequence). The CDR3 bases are TGTGCCACCAGCAGAGATCCAACCACCGGGGAGCTGTTTTTT. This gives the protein CATSRDPTTGELFF.

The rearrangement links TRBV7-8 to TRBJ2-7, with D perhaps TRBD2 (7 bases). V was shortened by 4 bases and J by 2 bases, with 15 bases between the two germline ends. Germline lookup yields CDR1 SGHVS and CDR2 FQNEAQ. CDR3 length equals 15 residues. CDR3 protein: CASSSWGGPTYEQYF. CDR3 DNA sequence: TGTGCCAGCAGCTCCTGGGGGGGGCCGACCTACGAGCAGTACTTC.

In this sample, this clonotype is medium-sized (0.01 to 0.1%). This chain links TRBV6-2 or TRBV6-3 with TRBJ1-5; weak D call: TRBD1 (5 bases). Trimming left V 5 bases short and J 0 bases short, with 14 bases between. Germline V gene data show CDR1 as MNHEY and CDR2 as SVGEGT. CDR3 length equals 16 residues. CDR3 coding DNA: TGTGCCAGCAGTCGAACAGGAGGCTATAGCAATCAGCCCCAGCATTTT. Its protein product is CASSRTGGYSNQPQHF.

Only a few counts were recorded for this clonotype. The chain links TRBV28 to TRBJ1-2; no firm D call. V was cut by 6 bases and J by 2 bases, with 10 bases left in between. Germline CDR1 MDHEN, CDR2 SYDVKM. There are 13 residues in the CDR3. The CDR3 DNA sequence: TGTGCCAGCAGCCCAACCCGGAACTATGGCTACACCTTC. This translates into CASSPTRNYGYTF.

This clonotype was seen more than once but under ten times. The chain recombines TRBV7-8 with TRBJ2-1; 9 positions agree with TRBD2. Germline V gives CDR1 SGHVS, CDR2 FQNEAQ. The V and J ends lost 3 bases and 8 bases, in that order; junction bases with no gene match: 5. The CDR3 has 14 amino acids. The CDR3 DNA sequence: TGTGCCAGCAGCTTGGGACTAGCTTTCGATGAGCAGTTCTTC. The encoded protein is CASSLGLAFDEQFF.

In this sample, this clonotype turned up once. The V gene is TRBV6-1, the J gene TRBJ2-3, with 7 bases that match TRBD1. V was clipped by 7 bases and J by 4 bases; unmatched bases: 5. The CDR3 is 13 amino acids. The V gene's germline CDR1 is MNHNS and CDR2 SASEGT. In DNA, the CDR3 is TGTGCCAGCAAAAGACAGGGCGCAGATACGCAGTATTTT. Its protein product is CASKRQGADTQYF.

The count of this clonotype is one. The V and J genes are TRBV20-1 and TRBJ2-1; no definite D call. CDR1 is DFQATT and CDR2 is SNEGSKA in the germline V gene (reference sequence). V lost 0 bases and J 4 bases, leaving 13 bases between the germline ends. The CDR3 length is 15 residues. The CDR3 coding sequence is TGCAGTGCTAGAGAGGGGTCCCTGGCGTACAATGAGCAGTTCTTC. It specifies CSAREGSLAYNEQFF.